This T cell receptor beta chain was identified in a study of blood T cell repertoires in COVID-19. Looking at the study overall: The samples span acute and convalescent COVID-19 from the United States, Italy and Spain. In each case, the material was cDNA or gDNA derived from T cells, B-cell-depleted T cells, or PBMCs.

Per the authors' pipeline: How many nucleated cells were present was estimated from reference gene primer amplification. This table comes from immunoSEQ multiplex PCR, and its TCRdb copy is limited to in-frame clones, with some not included. Clone size and V and J calls were adopted from that table, with D and trimming inferred from the DNA. The sample has some 340,000 clones, approximately 90% seen once. Participant ages covered roughly 18 to 89 years across 24 US areas. There are 14 residues in the CDR3. The V end lost 0 bases, the J end lost 0 bases, and 7 bases lay between the germline ends. Germline CDR1 is SGHRS and CDR2 is YFSETQ.

The clonotype comes from a woman in her 30s who had been exposed to COVID-19. The sequencing sample was made of PBMCs or T cells enriched from blood (not recorded which). This sequence joins TRBV5-1 and TRBJ2-7; D is undetermined. The CDR3 sequence: CASSLAAISYEQYF. CDR3 bases: TGCGCCAGCAGCTTGGCCGCTATCTCCTACGAGCAGTACTTC.